The 22 T cell receptor beta chains reported below all come from one sample, sequenced in a study of regulatory T cells in long-lasting Graves disease. Regarding time point: persistent/refractory GD, antithyroid drugs over 5 years with positive TRAb. Scientists built the TCR library using RNA that was extracted from PBMCs. Library construction for TCR beta used iRepertoire HTBI primers and Arm-PCR of CDR3 regions. TCRdb reprocessed the multiplex PCR reads via MiXCR and lists one record per CDR3 protein. The sample yields some 330,000 distinct CDR3 sequences, 23% seen once. The sequencing here drew on peripheral blood mononuclear cells (PBMCs), taken when the disease was refractory, from a patient treated with antithyroid drugs. These receptors originate from a woman aged 35 to 49 with Graves disease.

This clonotype was seen ten or more times. The V call is TRBV12-3 or TRBV12-4, the J call TRBJ2-5, with D perhaps TRBD2 (5 bases). Trimming pared 3 bases from V and 2 bases from J, leaving 7 bases between. The CDR3 is made up of 13 amino acids. The CDR3 DNA reads TGTGCCAGCAGTTTTAGCGAGCAAGAGACCCAGTACTTC. Protein sequence: CASSFSEQETQYF.

This clonotype occurred many times. The rearrangement joins TRBV3-1 to TRBJ1-1; 9 positions agree with TRBD1. This CDR3 is built from 15 residues. Germline V gene lookup returns CDR1 LGHDT and CDR2 YNNKEL (reference sequence). Unmatched junction bases numbered 3, after V lost 0 bases and J lost 4 bases. CDR3 nucleotide sequence: TGTGCCAGCAGCCAAGATTACAGGGGGCTCACTGAAGCTTTCTTT. This sequence encodes CASSQDYRGLTEAFF.

This chain connects TRBV28 to TRBJ2-7; 9 nucleotides match TRBD1. V lost 6 bases, J lost 2 bases, and 5 bases stayed unmatched. The CDR3 has 14 residues. The V gene's germline CDR1 is MDHEN and CDR2 SYDVKM. The DNA of the CDR3 is TGTGCCAGCAGGGGGGGACAGGGTCCCTACGAGCAGTACTTC. This codes for CASRGGQGPYEQYF. Variable domain in full (rest from reference TRBV28 and TRBJ2-7): DVKVTQSSRYLVKRTGEKVFLECVQDMDHENMFWYRQDPGLGLRLIYFSYDVKMKEKGDIPEGYSVSREKKERFSLILESASTNQTSMYLCASRGGQGPYEQYFGPGTRLTVT.

This clonotype was seen at least ten times. The gene calls are TRBV13 and TRBJ2-6; D is uncertain. The V end was cut by 2 bases, the J end by 1 base, with 6 bases between. The CDR3 runs 15 residues. CDR1 is PRHDT and CDR2 is FYEKMQ in the germline V gene (reference sequence). The CDR3: CASSLFGSGANVLTF. The CDR3 region has the DNA TGTGCCAGCAGCTTATTCGGGTCTGGGGCCAACGTCCTGACTTTC.

This clonotype has a count of ten or more. The chain couples TRBV10-1 to TRBJ2-7; 12 bases agree with TRBD2. This CDR3 region has 13 residues. V shed 8 bases and J 1 base; nucleotides not matched to a gene: 0. Germline V gene sequence: CDR1 WNHNN, CDR2 SYGVQD (reference sequence). In DNA, the CDR3 is TGCGCCAGCGGACTAGCGGGATCCTACGAGCAGTACTTC. Protein sequence: CASGLAGSYEQYF.

In this sample, this clonotype turned up a few times. The gene calls are TRBV7-9 and TRBJ2-7; 11 nucleotides agree with TRBD2. The germline gives CDR1 SEHNR, CDR2 FQNEAQ (reference sequence). J was trimmed by 2 bases and V by 0 bases; bases with no gene match: 3. The CDR3 loop spans 16 amino acids. CDR3 DNA: TGTGCCAGCAGCTTAGCTGGGACTAGCGGCCCCTACGAGCAGTACTTC. It codes for CASSLAGTSGPYEQYF.

The V gene is TRBV20-1, the J gene TRBJ1-1, with D maybe TRBD1 (5 bases). The germline V and J ends were trimmed by 2 bases and 8 bases, with 12 bases remaining between them. The CDR3 covers 12 residues. Germline assignment: CDR1 DFQATT and CDR2 SNEGSKA (reference sequence). The CDR3 DNA sequence: TGCAGTGCTAGACAGGGATTTGGGGAAGCTTTCTTT. Its translation is CSARQGFGEAFF.

This clonotype was recorded a few times. The V gene is TRBV28, the J gene TRBJ2-3; D is possibly TRBD2 (5 bases). The V and J ends lost 3 bases and 1 base respectively, with 11 bases between them. The CDR3 loop spans 15 amino acids. Germline values: CDR1 MDHEN, CDR2 SYDVKM. The CDR3 sequence: CASSLSGVRTDTQYF. The CDR3 DNA is TGTGCCAGCAGTTTGTCCGGGGTCCGCACAGATACGCAGTATTTT.

This clonotype occurred a few times. The CDR3 region is CASSQRTSTNEKLFF. The CDR3, as DNA: TGTGCCAGCAGCCAACGGACGTCAACTAATGAAAAACTGTTTTTT. The rearrangement joins TRBV14 to TRBJ1-4; no clear D. V lost 2 bases to trimming and J lost 0 bases, with 7 bases between them. The germline V gene has CDR1 SGHDN and CDR2 FVKESK. This CDR3 has 15 amino acids.

In its sample, this clonotype was seen many times. This rearrangement joins TRBV20-1 to TRBJ1-2; D uncertain. Between the trimmed V and J ends, which lost 4 bases and 1 base, there was a span of 10 bases. From germline, CDR1 is DFQATT and CDR2 SNEGSKA (reference sequence). This CDR3 spans 13 amino acids. The CDR3 coding sequence is TGCAGTGCTACATCCGGGGTTAACTATGGCTACACCTTC. Protein product: CSATSGVNYGYTF.

The rearrangement joins TRBV6-5 to TRBJ2-1; 8 positions agree with TRBD1. With 4 bases clipped from V and 8 bases from J, the junction kept 4 bases outside the gene matches. CDR1 and CDR2 (germline): MNHEY, SVGAGI. This CDR3 spans 13 amino acids. The CDR3 is CASSSTGVDEQFF. DNA of the CDR3: TGTGCCAGCAGTTCGACAGGGGTCGATGAGCAGTTCTTC.

This clonotype showed up many times. The V and J genes are TRBV28 and TRBJ2-7; 11 bases agree with TRBD2. CDR1 and CDR2 (germline): MDHEN, SYDVKM. The J segment lost 0 bases and the V segment lost 6 bases, leaving 7 bases of the junction unmatched. The CDR3 runs to 16 residues. The CDR3 spells CASSIGTSGISYEQYF. Written as DNA, the CDR3 is TGTGCCAGCAGCATTGGGACTAGCGGTATCTCCTACGAGCAGTACTTC.

The chain combines TRBV11-2 with TRBJ2-7, with 8 bases fitting TRBD2. The CDR3 has 15 amino acids. Germline CDR1 is SGHAT and CDR2 is FQNNGV. V lost 5 bases, J lost 3 bases, and 9 bases stayed unmatched. The CDR3 region is CASSPGASGGYEQYF. The CDR3 bases are TGTGCCAGCAGCCCGGGAGCCAGCGGGGGCTACGAGCAGTACTTC.

This clonotype was counted ten times or more. V gene TRBV28 combines with J gene TRBJ2-7; D uncertain. CDR1 and CDR2 from the germline V gene are MDHEN and SYDVKM. V lost 5 bases, J lost 2 bases, and 10 bases lay in between. This CDR3 spans 13 amino acids. This chain's CDR3 is CASSQRYAYEQYF. In nucleotides, the CDR3 is TGTGCCAGCAGTCAAAGGTATGCCTACGAGCAGTACTTC.

Details on this clonotype: This may stem from a read error, because a much larger clone lies one nucleotide away. V and J are TRBV29-1 and TRBJ1-1; maybe TRBD1 (5 bases). This CDR3 is built from 13 residues. Germline V gene lookup returns CDR1 SQVTM and CDR2 ANQGSEA. The CDR3 region is CSVEWGKNTEALF. In DNA, the CDR3 is TGCAGCGTTGAATGGGGCAAAAACACTGAAGCTCTCTTT.

Ten or more counts support this clonotype. This rearrangement joins TRBV20-1 to TRBJ1-5; D remains ambiguous. V gave up 4 bases and J gave up 2 bases, with 18 bases separating them. CDR3 size: 16 residues. Germline V gene data show CDR1 as DFQATT and CDR2 as SNEGSKA (reference sequence). Here the CDR3 reads CSATKGNFGGNQPQHF. In DNA, the CDR3 is TGCAGTGCTACCAAAGGGAATTTCGGGGGCAATCAGCCCCAGCATTTT.

The chain employs TRBV28 and TRBJ2-4; 9 bases match TRBD2. Germline V gene lookup returns CDR1 MDHEN and CDR2 SYDVKM. The CDR3 has 14 residues. Trimming took 5 bases from V and 7 from J; bases not matched to a gene: 6. The DNA of the CDR3 is TGTGCCAGCAGTCTACTAGCGGGTCAGAACATTCAGTACTTC. This translates into CASSLLAGQNIQYF. The whole variable domain, filled in from reference TRBV28 and TRBJ2-4, reads DVKVTQSSRYLVKRTGEKVFLECVQDMDHENMFWYRQDPGLGLRLIYFSYDVKMKEKGDIPEGYSVSREKKERFSLILESASTNQTSMYLCASSLLAGQNIQYFGAGTRLSVL.

Details on this clonotype: Since a much larger clone is just one base distant, this may be a read error. This chain connects TRBV12-3 or TRBV12-4 to TRBJ2-5, with 8 positions matching TRBD2. This CDR3 region has 16 residues. The CDR3 DNA follows: TGTGCCAGCACCTACCGGCCACTAGCGGACCAAGAGGCCCAGTACTTC. Translating gives CASTYRPLADQEAQYF.

At least ten counts were recorded for this clonotype. The CDR3 sequence: CASSLVNRGAYSNQPQHF. The CDR3 DNA is TGTGCCAGCAGTTTGGTCAACCGAGGAGCGTATAGCAATCAGCCCCAGCATTTT. The chain carries TRBV12-3 or TRBV12-4 and TRBJ1-5; the D is unclear. The CDR3 has 18 residues. V lost 3 bases, J lost 0 bases, and 18 bases lay in between.

The sample holds a few counts of this clonotype. This chain links TRBV6-1 with TRBJ2-3, with TRBD2 matching 15 bases. The junction had 9 bases not matched to a gene; V was cut back by 5 bases and J by 3 bases. The CDR3 spans 18 residues. In germline, CDR1 is MNHNS, CDR2 SASEGT. Here the CDR3 DNA reads TGTGCCAGCAGTCCTAACCCCGGGACTAGCGGGAGGACAGATACGCAGTATTTT. Translating it yields CASSPNPGTSGRTDTQYF.

This clonotype was found many times. The chain combines TRBV6-1 with TRBJ2-7; 13 bases match TRBD2. V gave up 5 bases and J gave up 2 bases; unmatched junction bases: 12. Germline lookup yields CDR1 MNHNS and CDR2 SASEGT. The CDR3 is made up of 18 amino acids. The CDR3, as DNA: TGTGCCAGCAGTATCACCAGAACTAGCGGGAGGGATACCTACGAGCAGTACTTC. The encoded protein is CASSITRTSGRDTYEQYF.

This chain uses TRBV11-2 with TRBJ2-7, with TRBD2 identical over 8 bases. The CDR3 extends over 16 amino acids. The V segment lost 4 bases and the J segment 7 bases; nucleotides outside the gene matches: 15. In germline, CDR1 is SGHAT, CDR2 FQNNGV. For the CDR3, the DNA is TGTGCCAGCAGCTCACTACCCAGCGGGAGTTTTCTTGAGCAGTACTTC. As protein: CASSSLPSGSFLEQYF.